This T cell receptor (beta chain) was observed in a study of T cells in Graves' hyperthyroidism and ophthalmopathy. Amplification of TCR beta CDR3 regions was performed using RNA transcripts as template. The TCR CDR3 was amplified in a first-round RT-PCR using the HTBI primer set. TCRdb used MiXCR to reprocess the multiplex PCR reads, holding one entry per CDR3 protein. Altogether roughly 500,000 distinct CDR3 sequences are present, 15% to 20% being singletons, with the ten largest covering 25% to 30%. The sample holds many counts of this clonotype. Using more than 7.5 ml of fresh peripheral blood, PBMCs were prepared. Germline CDR1 and CDR2: MDHEN and SYDVKM. The CDR3 runs to 14 residues. Trimming cost V 8 bases and J 7 bases; bases outside gene matches: 9.

Sample: blood. This clonotype originated in a woman aged 30 to 39 with Graves' ophthalmopathy. This chain joins TRBV28 and TRBJ2-1; TRBD1 matches at 9 bases. CDR3 amino acids: CASGDRERGNEQFF. CDR3 DNA: TGTGCCAGCGGGGACAGGGAGAGGGGAAATGAGCAGTTCTTC.